Listed below are T cell receptor beta chains from one sample, sequenced in a study of cytomegalovirus exposure and HLA in healthy donors. The data were produced by immunoSEQ multiplex PCR, yet TCRdb's version contains in-frame clones alone and is incomplete. Found here are approximately 150,000 clones, roughly 86% of them singletons; the top ten hold 8.7%. The sequenced sample was PBMCs. The receptors stem from a man aged 18 to 29 in good health and CMV-seropositive. Each CDR3 is given with its conserved first and last residue. D genes are given only for firm matches. Expanded clones are given a class, and other clones once, few, many or no size at all.

j_call,clone_size,d_call,v_call,cdr3_nt,cdr3_aa
TRBJ2-3,-,-,TRBV25-1,TGTGCCAGCAGTGAATTGGGAGAGCCCCGCACAGATACGCAGTATTTT,CASSELGEPRTDTQYF
TRBJ1-5,-,TRBD1,TRBV29-1,TGCAGCGTTACCGGGACAGGGGGTGATCAGCCCCAGCATTTT,CSVTGTGGDQPQHF
TRBJ1-2,-,-,TRBV5-5,TGTGCCAGCAGCCCCGCCGGAGGGAGGCCCTATGGCTACACCTTC,CASSPAGGRPYGYTF
TRBJ2-3,-,-,TRBV21-1,TGTGCCAGCAGCATGAGGGGGCGGGGCGGGAGGCCTAGCACAGATACGCAGTATTTT,CASSMRGRGGRPSTDTQYF
TRBJ1-1,-,-,TRBV27,TGTGCCAGCAGTCCCGAGGGTGAAGCTTTCTTT,CASSPEGEAFF
TRBJ2-7,-,TRBD1,TRBV6-6,TGTGCCAGCAGCGCGACAGGGTTGGACTACGAGCAGTACTTC,CASSATGLDYEQYF
TRBJ2-3,-,-,TRBV25-1,TGTGCCAGCAGGGGGGGACTGCCTAGCACAGATACGCAGTATTTT,CASRGGLPSTDTQYF
TRBJ1-2,many,-,TRBV6-5,TGTGCCAGCAGTGACTACAGTCGGCATGGCTACACCTTC,CASSDYSRHGYTF
TRBJ1-2,-,TRBD1,TRBV29-1,TGCAGCGTCAACCAGAAGAGAGGGGGCGAATATGGCTACACCTTC,CSVNQKRGGEYGYTF
TRBJ2-6,once,TRBD1,TRBV19,TGTGCCAGTAGTATGGGGGACAGGGGGCCTGGGGCCAACGTCCTGACTTTC,CASSMGDRGPGANVLTF
TRBJ2-7,-,-,TRBV2,TGTGCCAGCAGTGATCATCAGTACGAGCAGTACTTC,CASSDHQYEQYF
TRBJ2-1,once,-,TRBV19,TGTGCCAGTAGTATATACCAAGACAGCAATGAGCAGTTCTTC,CASSIYQDSNEQFF
TRBJ1-4,few,-,TRBV5-5,TGTGCCAGCAGCTTTTACGGCAGGGTGAATGAAAAACTGTTTTTT,CASSFYGRVNEKLFF
TRBJ1-1,-,TRBD1,TRBV30,TGTGCCTGGGGGGACAGACGGACTGAAGCTTTCTTT,CAWGDRRTEAFF
TRBJ2-7,-,-,TRBV15,TGTGCCACCAGCCCCCAAGGGGGAAACAAGGGCGAGCAGTACTTC,CATSPQGGNKGEQYF
TRBJ1-1,-,-,TRBV7-9,TGTGCCAGCAGCTTAAGCCTGTTTCAGGGGATTAACACTGAAGCTTTCTTT,CASSLSLFQGINTEAFF
TRBJ1-4,-,TRBD1,TRBV5-1,TGCGCCAGCAGCGCTGGGACAGGGGCTATTGAAAAACTGTTTTTT,CASSAGTGAIEKLFF
TRBJ1-5,-,-,TRBV4-1,TGCGCCAGCAGCCAAGCCGCCACGGAGCTACGGCCCCAGCATTTT,CASSQAATELRPQHF
TRBJ2-1,-,TRBD2,TRBV6-1,TGTGCCAGCAAGTGGGGCGGGGGCTACAATGAGCAGTTCTTC,CASKWGGGYNEQFF
TRBJ2-1,-,-,TRBV13,TGTGCCAGCAGCTTAGGCCTGAACAGGGTGGATGAGCAGTTCTTC,CASSLGLNRVDEQFF
TRBJ2-5,-,TRBD2,TRBV7-9,TGTGCCAGCAGCCCCCACCCTCGGACTAGCGGGAGAAAGACCCAGTACTTC,CASSPHPRTSGRKTQYF
TRBJ2-7,-,TRBD1,TRBV11-3,TGTGCCAGCAGCCCCGGGACAGGGAACTCCTACGAGCAGTACTTC,CASSPGTGNSYEQYF
TRBJ2-6,-,TRBD1,TRBV11-3,TGTGCCAGCTCCGGACAGGGTGGAAACTCTGGGGCCAACGTCCTGACTTTC,CASSGQGGNSGANVLTF
TRBJ1-2,-,-,TRBV2,TGTGCCAGCATTGGACAGTTCTATGGCTACACCTTC,CASIGQFYGYTF
TRBJ2-1,-,-,TRBV30,TGTGCCTGGAGCGAAAACAGGGAGTTTGGGGTCTTC,CAWSENREFGVF
TRBJ2-1,-,TRBD2,TRBV5-6,TGTGCCAGCAGCCTTCCGGGAGGAGGGGAGCAGTTCTTC,CASSLPGGGEQFF
TRBJ2-7,-,-,TRBV19,TGTGCCAGTAGTCCCCGTTATCCGGCGGCGTCCTACGAGCAGTACTTC,CASSPRYPAASYEQYF
TRBJ1-5,-,-,TRBV2,TGTGCCAGCAGTTCGGAGGGGCGCGGGAATCAGCCCCAGCATTTT,CASSSEGRGNQPQHF
TRBJ2-5,-,-,TRBV4-1,TGCGCCAGCAGCCAAGTCAGGGAAGAGACCCAGTACTTC,CASSQVREETQYF
TRBJ2-5,-,-,TRBV5-1,TGCGCCAGCAGCTCACAGGGAACCCAGGGGGAGACCCAGTACTTC,CASSSQGTQGETQYF
TRBJ1-1,-,-,TRBV6-1,TGTGCCAGCAGTCTCACAGAGAACACTGAAGCTTTCTTT,CASSLTENTEAFF
TRBJ2-5,-,-,TRBV10-3,TGTGCCATCAGTGTCCCAGGGGCAGAGACCCAGTACTTC,CAISVPGAETQYF